A selection of T cell receptor beta chains follows, all from one sample in a study of T cell repertoires in cytomegalovirus infection. TCRdb used MiXCR to reprocess the reads, holding one entry per CDR3 protein. The table shows roughly 500,000 distinct CDR3 sequences, with 15% to 20% occurring only once. Sequencing used CD8+ T cells from PBMCs. The receptors originated from a human donor in good health (CMV status not recorded). Some clones in this sample may be carry-over from other donors' samples. Each CDR3 is given with its conserved first and last residue. Each record gives: J gene, clone size, D gene, V gene, CDR3 protein. A D gene is named only where the DNA matches it firmly. A clone size is listed for some rows: how often the clone was seen (once, few, many), or a class if it is expanded.

J gene: TRBJ1-1; clone size: few; D gene: NA; V gene: TRBV24-1; CDR3 protein: CATSDDRRRRDTEAFF
J gene: TRBJ1-1; clone size: many; D gene: NA; V gene: TRBV27; CDR3 protein: CASSFYKNTEAFF
J gene: TRBJ1-1; clone size: few; D gene: TRBD1; V gene: TRBV10-3; CDR3 protein: CAIRVGQGKNTEAFF
J gene: TRBJ1-1; clone size: few; D gene: NA; V gene: TRBV9; CDR3 protein: CASSVSGPRAEAFF
J gene: TRBJ2-1; clone size: few; D gene: NA; V gene: TRBV27; CDR3 protein: CASYKGGRGLFF
J gene: TRBJ2-1; clone size: many; D gene: NA; V gene: TRBV7-9; CDR3 protein: CASSLGTLAGNEQFF
J gene: TRBJ2-1; clone size: many; D gene: NA; V gene: TRBV12-3/TRBV12-4; CDR3 protein: CASSPVSSYNEQFF
J gene: TRBJ1-2; clone size: few; D gene: NA; V gene: TRBV4-1; CDR3 protein: CASSQVQTGNGYTF
J gene: TRBJ2-3; clone size: many; D gene: NA; V gene: TRBV7-9; CDR3 protein: CASSFEDRFTDTQYF
J gene: TRBJ2-1; clone size: NA; D gene: TRBD2; V gene: TRBV9; CDR3 protein: CASGLALSSYNEQFF
J gene: TRBJ1-1; clone size: NA; D gene: NA; V gene: TRBV10-3; CDR3 protein: CANKEWENTEAFF
J gene: TRBJ2-5; clone size: NA; D gene: NA; V gene: TRBV7-8; CDR3 protein: CASSLANQTQYF
J gene: TRBJ2-1; clone size: many; D gene: TRBD2; V gene: TRBV12-3/TRBV12-4; CDR3 protein: CASSRLATSSYNEQFF
J gene: TRBJ1-2; clone size: few; D gene: NA; V gene: TRBV27; CDR3 protein: CASSLSRASGYTF
J gene: TRBJ2-6; clone size: many; D gene: NA; V gene: TRBV15; CDR3 protein: CATSRLTDSGANVLTF
J gene: TRBJ2-7; clone size: many; D gene: NA; V gene: TRBV7-9; CDR3 protein: CASSLGDFASYEQYF
J gene: TRBJ2-7; clone size: many; D gene: NA; V gene: TRBV6-2/TRBV6-3; CDR3 protein: CASSYHRGRAYSYEQYF
J gene: TRBJ1-1; clone size: few; D gene: TRBD1; V gene: TRBV27; CDR3 protein: CASSPLGTGVMNTEAFF
J gene: TRBJ2-7; clone size: few; D gene: NA; V gene: TRBV5-6; CDR3 protein: CASSGGLERGYEQYF
J gene: TRBJ1-2; clone size: few; D gene: NA; V gene: TRBV10-3; CDR3 protein: CAIKYSNYGYTF
J gene: TRBJ2-3; clone size: NA; D gene: TRBD2; V gene: TRBV2; CDR3 protein: CASSGPAVKGAIAGGRTDTQYF
J gene: TRBJ2-1; clone size: NA; D gene: NA; V gene: TRBV3-1; CDR3 protein: CASSQDWRDSSYNEQFF
J gene: TRBJ2-3; clone size: many; D gene: TRBD2; V gene: TRBV12-3/TRBV12-4; CDR3 protein: CASSPGLAKYRDTQYF
J gene: TRBJ1-4; clone size: few; D gene: NA; V gene: TRBV14; CDR3 protein: CASSQGRSKNEKLFF
J gene: TRBJ1-5; clone size: many; D gene: NA; V gene: TRBV12-3/TRBV12-4; CDR3 protein: CASSPHPGQPQHF
J gene: TRBJ2-7; clone size: NA; D gene: NA; V gene: TRBV6-5; CDR3 protein: CASRPKLPVPEQYF
J gene: TRBJ1-5; clone size: many; D gene: NA; V gene: TRBV7-8; CDR3 protein: CASSLREDGGNQPQHF
J gene: TRBJ2-2; clone size: many; D gene: NA; V gene: TRBV2; CDR3 protein: CASSPRGYTGELFF
J gene: TRBJ1-3; clone size: many; D gene: NA; V gene: TRBV12-3/TRBV12-4; CDR3 protein: CASSLNQGHSGNTIYF
J gene: TRBJ2-7; clone size: many; D gene: TRBD2; V gene: TRBV2; CDR3 protein: CASSRGTSGSSYEQYF
J gene: TRBJ1-1; clone size: few; D gene: TRBD1; V gene: TRBV5-1; CDR3 protein: CASSLVGTGYTEAFF
J gene: TRBJ2-6; clone size: NA; D gene: NA; V gene: TRBV2; CDR3 protein: CASSDRGAGANVLTF
J gene: TRBJ2-7; clone size: many; D gene: TRBD2; V gene: TRBV7-6; CDR3 protein: CASSRTSGTLSYEQYF
J gene: TRBJ2-7; clone size: NA; D gene: TRBD1; V gene: TRBV2; CDR3 protein: CADTGQGGEQYF
J gene: TRBJ2-2; clone size: many; D gene: TRBD2; V gene: TRBV12-3/TRBV12-4; CDR3 protein: CASSFSLLAPNLNTGELFF
J gene: TRBJ2-1; clone size: many; D gene: NA; V gene: TRBV28; CDR3 protein: CASSFGDLNNEQFF
J gene: TRBJ2-2; clone size: many; D gene: TRBD1; V gene: TRBV7-2; CDR3 protein: CASSPRTGEVGELFF
J gene: TRBJ1-1; clone size: NA; D gene: NA; V gene: TRBV6-1; CDR3 protein: CAIRYTEAFF
J gene: TRBJ2-7; clone size: few; D gene: TRBD1; V gene: TRBV23-1; CDR3 protein: CASSHPRDRVDEQYF
J gene: TRBJ2-7; clone size: NA; D gene: NA; V gene: TRBV6-1; CDR3 protein: CASSAVAPWRQPYEQYF
J gene: TRBJ1-1; clone size: NA; D gene: NA; V gene: TRBV28; CDR3 protein: CASSSLRAGKTEAFF
J gene: TRBJ1-3; clone size: NA; D gene: NA; V gene: TRBV4-2; CDR3 protein: CASSQDEGPSSGNTIYF
J gene: TRBJ2-7; clone size: many; D gene: NA; V gene: TRBV7-9; CDR3 protein: CASSPSAGAYEQYF
J gene: TRBJ2-5; clone size: NA; D gene: NA; V gene: TRBV29-1; CDR3 protein: CSVEEGGPGTQYF
J gene: TRBJ1-4; clone size: few; D gene: NA; V gene: TRBV19; CDR3 protein: CATTGPTNEKLFF